This T cell receptor beta chain appears in the sequencing data of a study of early T cells in non-severe SARS-CoV-2 infection. TCRdb processed the 5' RACE reads anew with MiXCR; each CDR3 protein has one entry. The sample contains approximately 76,000 distinct CDR3 sequences, 12% of which appear only once. This clonotype is judged medium-sized. Trimming removed 4 bases from V and 3 bases from J; junction bases left unmatched: 3. There are 13 residues in the CDR3. Germline V gene sequence: CDR1 ENHRY, CDR2 SYGVKD. Source material: whole blood. The receptor was isolated from an adult who was a healthcare worker with PCR-confirmed SARS-CoV-2 infection or an uninfected control (not recorded which). The V and J genes are TRBV10-3 and TRBJ2-7; 7 nucleotides line up with TRBD1. CDR3 in amino acids: CAISGGQNYEQYF. CDR3 nucleotides: TGTGCCATCAGTGGGGGACAGAACTACGAGCAGTACTTC.